The 14 T cell receptor beta chains given below trace back to one sample, sequenced in a study of cytomegalovirus exposure and HLA in healthy donors. Using immunoSEQ multiplex PCR, the repertoire was profiled, and TCRdb retains in-frame clones only, with some absent. The table shows under 130,000 clones, with approximately 90% occurring only once. The specimen sequenced was PBMCs. Receptors originate from a woman aged 18-29 years in good health and CMV-seropositive.

The J gene is TRBJ1-2, the V gene TRBV28; TRBD1 matches 8 bases. Germline assignment: CDR1 MDHEN and CDR2 SYDVKM. J was trimmed by 8 bases and V by 7 bases; bases with no gene match: 9. This CDR3 is 13 amino acids long. CDR3 region: CASKEGQDLGYTF. As DNA, the CDR3 is TGTGCCAGCAAGGAGGGACAGGATTTGGGCTACACCTTC.

V gene TRBV5-1 combines with J gene TRBJ2-6, with TRBD1 matching over 9 bases. Germline trimming cut 4 bases from V and 0 bases from J; bases unmatched to any gene: 14. Germline V gene data show CDR1 as SGHRS and CDR2 as YFSETQ. The CDR3 extends over 20 amino acids. The CDR3 is CASSKKKGQGTLSGANVLTF. The CDR3, as DNA: TGCGCCAGCAGCAAAAAAAAAGGACAGGGGACACTCTCTGGGGCCAACGTCCTGACTTTC.

This clone was observed a single time. CDR3 amino acids: CASGLASGTGGYEQYF. Written as DNA, the CDR3 is TGTGCTAGTGGTTTGGCGAGCGGGACAGGAGGTTACGAGCAGTACTTC. The chain carries TRBV12-5 and TRBJ2-7; possibly TRBD1 for D (8 bases). The CDR3 contains 16 residues. V shed 1 base and J shed 4 bases, with 17 bases lying between them. Per the germline V gene, CDR1 is LGHNT and CDR2 is FRNRAP.

The chain carries TRBV15 and TRBJ2-4, with D possibly being TRBD1 (7 bases). Germline assignment: CDR1 LNHNV and CDR2 YYDKDF (reference sequence). The CDR3 sequence is 15 residues long. Trimming removed 5 bases at V and 0 bases at J, with 11 bases between. The CDR3 loop reads CATSGGGAAKNIQYF. The CDR3 region has the DNA TGTGCCACCAGCGGAGGGGGCGCAGCCAAAAACATTCAGTACTTC.

The gene calls are TRBV30 and TRBJ2-5; 8 nucleotides agree with TRBD1. Germline CDR1 and CDR2: GTSNPN and SVGIG (reference sequence). This CDR3 has 13 residues. Trimming removed 7 bases from V and 5 bases from J; junction bases left unmatched: 9. CDR3 residues: CALSQGAWETQYF. CDR3 nucleotide sequence: TGTGCCTTATCCCAGGGGGCATGGGAGACCCAGTACTTC.

The CDR3 protein is CASSGGTSGSSYNEQFF. CDR3 coding DNA: TGTGCCAGCAGCGGAGGGACTAGCGGGAGCTCCTACAATGAGCAGTTCTTC. V is TRBV9 and J is TRBJ2-1; 14 positions match TRBD2. Losses at the gene ends were 3 bases for V and 0 bases for J; bases not matched to a gene: 2. The CDR3 spans 17 residues. Germline V gene lookup returns CDR1 SGDLS and CDR2 YYNGEE.

The gene calls are TRBV5-4 and TRBJ1-5; the D gene is possibly TRBD1 (6 bases). V was shortened by 4 bases and J by 0 bases, with 17 bases between the two germline ends. CDR3 length: 17 amino acids. Germline CDR1 reads SGHNT; CDR2 reads YYREEE (reference sequence). CDR3 amino acids: CASSRGGGTDSNQPQHF. As DNA, the CDR3 is TGTGCCAGCAGCCGAGGGGGAGGGACGGATAGCAATCAGCCCCAGCATTTT.

The J gene is TRBJ2-3, the V gene TRBV4-1; a weak D match, TRBD1 (6 bases). Trimming cost V 5 bases and J 0 bases, with 15 bases left between them. This CDR3 has 16 amino acids. The germline V gene has CDR1 MGHRA and CDR2 YSYEKL. The CDR3 DNA is TGCGCCAGCAGCTCCCCGGGACACCTTAGCACAGATACGCAGTATTTT. Translating gives CASSSPGHLSTDTQYF.

CDR3 bases: TGTGCCAGTTCGATAGGAGCCTCTGGGGCCAACGTCCTGACTTTC. Translation: CASSIGASGANVLTF. The rearrangement joins TRBV19 to TRBJ2-6; D not certain. Per germline, CDR1 LNHDA and CDR2 SQIVND (reference sequence). The CDR3 length is 15 residues. The V and J ends lost 8 bases and 0 bases respectively, with 11 bases between them.

This clone came up once. The chain combines TRBV7-3 with TRBJ1-2, with TRBD1 matching 7 bases. This CDR3 contains 15 residues. After removal of 5 bases from V and 1 base from J, the junction contained 7 bases not matched to a gene. Germline V gives CDR1 SGHTA, CDR2 FQGTGA. This CDR3 reads CASSATGDLNYGYTF. As DNA, the CDR3 is TGTGCCAGCAGCGCAACAGGGGACCTTAACTATGGCTACACCTTC. Full variable domain (missing parts from reference TRBV7-3 and TRBJ1-2): GAGVSQTPSNKVTEKGKYVELRCDPISGHTALYWYRQSLGQGPEFLIYFQGTGAADDSGLPNDRFFAVRPEGSVSTLKIQRTERGDSAVYLCASSATGDLNYGYTFGSGTRLTVV.

The rearrangement joins TRBV6-5 to TRBJ2-5; D perhaps matches TRBD2 (5 bases). This CDR3 contains 15 residues. In germline, CDR1 is MNHEY, CDR2 SVGAGI. V lost 2 bases to trimming and J lost 0 bases, with 10 bases between them. The CDR3 loop is CASSYPGFYQETQYF. DNA of the CDR3: TGTGCCAGCAGTTACCCGGGGTTCTACCAAGAGACCCAGTACTTC.

The chain couples TRBV2 to TRBJ2-1, with 8 bases lining up with TRBD2. The germline V gene has CDR1 SNHLY and CDR2 FYNNEI. There are 16 residues in the CDR3. Trimming took 2 bases from V and 2 from J; bases not matched to a gene: 5. CDR3 protein: CASSEMAGGAYNEQFF. Here the CDR3 DNA reads TGTGCCAGCAGTGAAATGGCGGGGGGTGCCTACAATGAGCAGTTCTTC.

V is TRBV30 and J is TRBJ1-5; D is perhaps TRBD1 (6 bases). Looked up from germline, CDR1 is GTSNPN and CDR2 is SVGIG (reference sequence). The V gene lost 2 bases and the J gene lost 0 bases, with 8 bases spanning the gap. The CDR3 is made up of 14 amino acids. CDR3 nucleotides: TGTGCCTGGAGTAGGGGACATAGCAATCAGCCCCAGCATTTT. As protein: CAWSRGHSNQPQHF. Combining the CDR3 with reference TRBV30 and TRBJ1-5 gives the whole variable domain SQTIHQWPATLVQPVGSPLSLECTVEGTSNPNLYWYRQAAGRGLQLLFYSVGIGQISSEVPQNLSASRPQDRQFILSSKKLLLSDSGFYLCAWSRGHSNQPQHFGDGTRLSIL.

The chain recombines TRBV7-9 with TRBJ1-3, with 7 positions matching TRBD1. V trimming: 5 bases; J trimming: 3 bases; junction bases outside the gene matches: 10. This CDR3 contains 16 residues. Germline assignment: CDR1 SEHNR and CDR2 FQNEAQ (reference sequence). This CDR3 is CASSAGGQLLGNTIYF. The CDR3 coding sequence is TGTGCCAGCAGCGCAGGGGGACAGCTCCTTGGAAACACCATATATTTT.